Sequencing of this T cell receptor beta chain was carried out in a study of shared clonotypes between healthy human individuals. Overall study results and limits: In contrast to clonotypes shared by all four donors, non-shared clonotypes had lower generation probabilities.

The authors' processing: Because ImmunoSEQ provided only junction sequences with no quality scores, the filtering differed. Using immunoSEQ multiplex PCR, the repertoire was profiled, and TCRdb retains in-frame clones only, with some absent. For V, J and clone size, that table is used; D and trimming come from the DNA. This sample has about 1 million clones, with about 84% found just once. CD4+ cells yielded CD45RA+ naive and CD45RA-negative memory subsets. The J segment lost 7 bases and the V segment lost 6 bases, leaving 8 bases of the junction unmatched. The CDR3 contains 13 residues. From germline, CDR1 is LGHNT and CDR2 FRNRAP. A remark on this clone: Its antigen is undetermined.

The sequence was obtained from a man between 18 and 29 years old in good health. Some clones in this sample may be carry-over from other donors' samples. The J gene is TRBJ1-2, the V gene TRBV12-5; 7 bases are a match to TRBD1. What was sequenced was memory CD4+ T cells from PBMCs. Subset specified: CD45RA-negative fraction. CDR3 protein: CASGRTDRVGYTF. The CDR3 DNA is TGTGCTAGTGGCCGTACCGACAGGGTTGGCTACACCTTC.